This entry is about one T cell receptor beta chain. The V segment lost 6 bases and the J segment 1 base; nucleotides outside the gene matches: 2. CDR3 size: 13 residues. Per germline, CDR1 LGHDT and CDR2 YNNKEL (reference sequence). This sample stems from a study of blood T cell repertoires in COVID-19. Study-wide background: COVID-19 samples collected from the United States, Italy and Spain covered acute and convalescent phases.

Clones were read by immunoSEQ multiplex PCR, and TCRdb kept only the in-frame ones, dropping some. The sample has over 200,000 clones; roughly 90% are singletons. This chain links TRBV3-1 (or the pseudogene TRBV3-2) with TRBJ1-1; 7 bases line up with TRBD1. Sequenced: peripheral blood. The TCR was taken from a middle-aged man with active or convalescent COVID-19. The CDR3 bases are TGTGCCAGCAGGGGACAGACGAACACTGAAGCTTTCTTT. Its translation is CASRGQTNTEAFF.